This T cell receptor beta chain derives from a study of OX40 agonist ivuxolimab in advanced cancers. Study-wide results and caveats: In the 0.1 to 3.0 mg/kg range, CD4+ and CD8+ blood T cells had expanded clonally by week 6. Researchers report that CD8+ T cells had, on average, more expanded clones than CD4+.

TCRdb's copy holds only in-frame clones and misses some; the assay was immunoSEQ multiplex PCR. The sample has 70,000 to 90,000 clones; roughly 89% are singletons. Regarding this clone: Its matching antigen is unknown.

The V gene end was trimmed by 4 bases and the J gene end by 14 bases; junction bases not matched to a gene: 19. Germline CDR1 SGHRS, CDR2 YFSETQ. This CDR3 is 16 amino acids long. The rearrangement uses TRBV5-1 and TRBJ1-4, with 8 bases lining up with TRBD1. The source is an adult with an advanced solid tumor such as melanoma, head and neck, liver or kidney cancer. Sequenced material: CD4+ or CD8+ T cells sorted from blood, taken in a trial of the OX40 agonist ivuxolimab. CDR3: CASSAGQGLATGGLFF. CDR3 DNA sequence: TGCGCCAGCAGCGCCGGACAGGGCTTGGCCACCGGAGGGCTGTTTTTT.